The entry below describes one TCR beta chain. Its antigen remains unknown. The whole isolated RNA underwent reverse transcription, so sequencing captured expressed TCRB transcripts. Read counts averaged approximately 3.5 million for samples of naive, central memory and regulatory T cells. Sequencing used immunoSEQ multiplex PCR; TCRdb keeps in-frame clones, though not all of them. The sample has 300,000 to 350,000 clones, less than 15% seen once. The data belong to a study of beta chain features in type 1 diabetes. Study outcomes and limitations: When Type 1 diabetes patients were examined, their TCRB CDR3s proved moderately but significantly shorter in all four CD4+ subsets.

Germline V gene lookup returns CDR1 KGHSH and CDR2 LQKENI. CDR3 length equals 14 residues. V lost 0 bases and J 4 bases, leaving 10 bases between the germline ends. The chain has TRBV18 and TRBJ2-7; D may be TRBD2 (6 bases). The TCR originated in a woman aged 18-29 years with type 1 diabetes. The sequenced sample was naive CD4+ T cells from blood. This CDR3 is CASSPPWDLYEQYF. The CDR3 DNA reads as TGTGCCAGCTCACCACCATGGGACTTATACGAGCAGTACTTC.